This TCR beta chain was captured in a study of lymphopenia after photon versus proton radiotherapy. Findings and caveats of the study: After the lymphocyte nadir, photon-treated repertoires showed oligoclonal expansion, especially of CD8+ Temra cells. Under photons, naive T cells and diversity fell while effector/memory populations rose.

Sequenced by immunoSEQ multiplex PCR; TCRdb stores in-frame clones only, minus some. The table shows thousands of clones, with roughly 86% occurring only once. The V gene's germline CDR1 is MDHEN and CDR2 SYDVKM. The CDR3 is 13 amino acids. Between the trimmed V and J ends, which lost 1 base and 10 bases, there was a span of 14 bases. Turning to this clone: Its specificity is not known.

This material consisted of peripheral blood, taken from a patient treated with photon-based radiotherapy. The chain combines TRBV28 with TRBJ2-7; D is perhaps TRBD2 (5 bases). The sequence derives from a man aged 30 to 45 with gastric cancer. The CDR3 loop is CASSLLARTVQYF. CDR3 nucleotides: TGTGCCAGCAGTTTATTAGCCAGGACTGTCCAGTACTTC.